This passage covers 8 T cell receptor beta chains from one sample sequenced in a study of OX40 agonist ivuxolimab in advanced cancers. TCRdb's copy holds only in-frame clones and misses some; the assay was immunoSEQ multiplex PCR. The profile covers 55,000 to 80,000 clones, with roughly nine tenths appearing a single time and less than 6% taken by the ten largest. The input for sequencing was CD4+ or CD8+ T cells sorted from blood, taken in a trial of the OX40 agonist ivuxolimab. Source of these receptors: an adult with an advanced solid tumor such as melanoma, head and neck, liver or kidney cancer.

V is TRBV5-8 and J is TRBJ2-1; 9 bases map to TRBD1. The length of the CDR3 is 14 residues. With V trimmed by 4 bases and J by 8 bases, 7 bases remained unmatched. Looked up from germline, CDR1 is SGHTS and CDR2 is YDEGEE. CDR3 in amino acids: CASSRDRAGDEQFF. The CDR3 DNA reads TGTGCCAGCAGCCGGGACAGGGCTGGGGATGAGCAGTTCTTC.

The rearrangement links TRBV5-1 to TRBJ2-7, with D unclear. Germline assignment: CDR1 SGHRS and CDR2 YFSETQ. V dropped 7 bases and J dropped 5 bases, with 22 bases sitting between them. The CDR3 totals 15 residues. The CDR3 here is CASRLPYSRSDEQYF. The CDR3 coding sequence is TGCGCCAGCCGGCTGCCGTACAGTCGAAGCGACGAGCAGTACTTC.

CDR3 loop: CASSVDKLFF. The CDR3 DNA reads as TGTGCCAGCAGCGTTGATAAACTGTTTTTT. The chain links TRBV7-9 to TRBJ1-4; no reliable D call. Germline-derived CDR1 and CDR2 are SEHNR and FQNEAQ (reference sequence). This CDR3 comprises 10 residues. The V and J ends lost 5 bases and 11 bases respectively, with 6 bases between them.

The J gene is TRBJ1-3, the V gene TRBV6-1; D might be TRBD1 (5 bases). Trimming took 1 base from V and 7 from J, leaving 8 bases between them. The CDR3 covers 13 residues. Germline V gene lookup returns CDR1 MNHNS and CDR2 SASEGT. This CDR3 is CASSEGGRNTIYF. The CDR3 DNA sequence: TGTGCCAGCAGTGAAGGGGGCCGCAACACCATATATTTT.

The rearrangement uses TRBV2 and TRBJ2-7; TRBD1 matches 9 bases. Looked up from germline, CDR1 is SNHLY and CDR2 is FYNNEI. Trimming took 11 bases from V and 5 from J; bases not matched to a gene: 10. There are 13 residues in the CDR3. This CDR3 reads CAGGTGLSHEQYF. DNA for the CDR3: TGTGCCGGGGGGACAGGGTTAAGCCACGAGCAGTACTTC.

CDR3 sequence (DNA): TGCGCCAGCACCACCTCGACAGGATACGAGCAGTACTTC. Protein product: CASTTSTGYEQYF. This chain uses TRBV10-2 with TRBJ2-7, with D possibly being TRBD1 (6 bases). Trimming cost V 7 bases and J 4 bases, with 14 bases left between them. The germline CDR1 and CDR2 sequences are WSHSY and SAAADI. The CDR3 has 13 residues.

This clone was detected a few times. The chain couples TRBV5-1 to TRBJ2-2, with a tentative D call TRBD2 (6 bases). In germline, CDR1 is SGHRS, CDR2 YFSETQ. V was trimmed by 3 bases and J by 4 bases, leaving 13 bases between them. The CDR3 has 15 amino acids. CDR3 in amino acids: CASSSGTVGTGELFF. CDR3 sequence (DNA): TGCGCCAGCAGCTCCGGGACTGTCGGCACCGGGGAGCTGTTTTTT.

This chain connects TRBV2 to TRBJ1-4; possibly TRBD1 for D (5 bases). This CDR3 has 13 residues. The germline V gene encodes CDR1 SNHLY and CDR2 FYNNEI. Trimming shortened V by 5 bases and J by 5 bases, and 9 bases separated the two germline ends. This CDR3 reads CASSRRENEKLFF. The DNA of the CDR3 is TGTGCCAGCAGTCGCAGGGAGAATGAAAAACTGTTTTTT.